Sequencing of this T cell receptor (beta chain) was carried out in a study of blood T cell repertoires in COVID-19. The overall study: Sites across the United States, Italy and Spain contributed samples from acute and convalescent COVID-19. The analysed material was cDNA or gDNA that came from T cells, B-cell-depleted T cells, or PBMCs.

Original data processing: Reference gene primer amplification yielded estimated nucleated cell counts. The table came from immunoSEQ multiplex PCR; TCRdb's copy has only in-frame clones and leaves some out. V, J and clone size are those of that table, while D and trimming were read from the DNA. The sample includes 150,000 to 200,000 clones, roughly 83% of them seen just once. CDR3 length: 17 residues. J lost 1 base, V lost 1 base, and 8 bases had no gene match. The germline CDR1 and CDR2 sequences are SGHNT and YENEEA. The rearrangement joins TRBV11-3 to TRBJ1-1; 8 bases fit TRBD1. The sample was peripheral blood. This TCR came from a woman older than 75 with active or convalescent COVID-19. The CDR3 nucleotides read TGTGCCAGCAGCTTAGTTCAGGGGGCCCGGGAGAACACTGAAGCTTTCTTT. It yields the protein CASSLVQGARENTEAFF.